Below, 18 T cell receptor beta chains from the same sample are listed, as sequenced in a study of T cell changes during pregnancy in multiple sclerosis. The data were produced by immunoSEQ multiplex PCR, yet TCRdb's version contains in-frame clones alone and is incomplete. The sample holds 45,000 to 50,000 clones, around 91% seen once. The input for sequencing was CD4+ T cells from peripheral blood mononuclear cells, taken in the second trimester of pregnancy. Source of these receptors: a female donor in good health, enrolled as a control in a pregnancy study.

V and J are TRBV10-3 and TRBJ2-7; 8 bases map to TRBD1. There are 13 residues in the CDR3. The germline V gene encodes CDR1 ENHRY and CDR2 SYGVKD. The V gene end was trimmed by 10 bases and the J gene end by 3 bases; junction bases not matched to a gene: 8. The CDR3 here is CATGQGQIYEQYF. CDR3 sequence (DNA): TGTGCCACCGGACAGGGTCAAATCTACGAGCAGTACTTC.

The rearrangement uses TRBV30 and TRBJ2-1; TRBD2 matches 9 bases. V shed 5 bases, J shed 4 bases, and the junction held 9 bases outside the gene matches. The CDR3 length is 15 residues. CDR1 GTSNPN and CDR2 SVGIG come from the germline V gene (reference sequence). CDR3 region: CAWSYRLADYNEQFF. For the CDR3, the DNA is TGTGCCTGGTCGTACCGACTAGCGGATTACAATGAGCAGTTCTTC.

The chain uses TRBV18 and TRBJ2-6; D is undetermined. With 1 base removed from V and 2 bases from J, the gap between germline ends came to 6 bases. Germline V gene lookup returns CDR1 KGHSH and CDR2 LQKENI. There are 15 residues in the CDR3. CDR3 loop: CASSPLAAGANVLTF. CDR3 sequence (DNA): TGTGCCAGCTCACCACTAGCTGCTGGGGCCAACGTCCTGACTTTC.

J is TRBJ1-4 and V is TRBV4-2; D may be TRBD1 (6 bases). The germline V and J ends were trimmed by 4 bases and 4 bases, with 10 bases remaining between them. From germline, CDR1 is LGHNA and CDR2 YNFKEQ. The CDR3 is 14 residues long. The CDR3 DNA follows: TGTGCCAGCAGCCTACAGGGATTTAATGAAAAACTGTTTTTT. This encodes CASSLQGFNEKLFF.

The CDR3 region has the DNA TGCGCCAGCAGCCCTAGATACTACAATCAGCCCCAGCATTTT. Protein: CASSPRYYNQPQHF. The V call is TRBV4-3, the J call TRBJ1-5; D is unclear. Per the germline V gene, CDR1 is LGHNA and CDR2 is YSLEER. The CDR3 is made up of 14 amino acids. Trimming removed 4 bases at V and 3 bases at J, with 10 bases between.

The CDR3 sequence: CAWQDFNSNQPQHF. CDR3 DNA sequence: TGTGCCTGGCAGGACTTTAATAGCAATCAGCCCCAGCATTTT. The V and J genes are TRBV30 and TRBJ1-5, with no clear D. Germline V gene lookup returns CDR1 GTSNPN and CDR2 SVGIG (reference sequence). There are 14 residues in the CDR3. The ends were cut back, 5 bases at V and 0 bases at J, with 11 bases in the middle.

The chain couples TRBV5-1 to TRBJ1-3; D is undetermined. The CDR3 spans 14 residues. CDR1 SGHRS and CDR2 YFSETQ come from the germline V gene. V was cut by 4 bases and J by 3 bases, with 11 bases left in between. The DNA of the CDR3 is TGCGCCAGCAGCCCGCCAGGTGGTGGAAACACCATATATTTT. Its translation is CASSPPGGGNTIYF.

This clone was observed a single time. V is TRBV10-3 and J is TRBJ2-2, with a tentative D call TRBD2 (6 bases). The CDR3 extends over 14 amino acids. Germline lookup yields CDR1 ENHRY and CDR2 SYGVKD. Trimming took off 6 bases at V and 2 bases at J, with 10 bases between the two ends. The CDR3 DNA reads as TGTGCCATCAGGAGTAGCGGAAACACCGGGGAGCTGTTTTTT. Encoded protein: CAIRSSGNTGELFF.

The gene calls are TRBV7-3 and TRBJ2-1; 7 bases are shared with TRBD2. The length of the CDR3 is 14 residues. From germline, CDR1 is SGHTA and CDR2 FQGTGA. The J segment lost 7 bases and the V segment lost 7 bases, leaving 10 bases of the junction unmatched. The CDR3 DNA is TGTGCCAGCAAATGGACTAGTGGGGGTAATGAGCAGTTCTTC. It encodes CASKWTSGGNEQFF. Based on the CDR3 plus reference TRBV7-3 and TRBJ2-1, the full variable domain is GAGVSQTPSNKVTEKGKYVELRCDPISGHTALYWYRQSLGQGPEFLIYFQGTGAADDSGLPNDRFFAVRPEGSVSTLKIQRTERGDSAVYLCASKWTSGGNEQFFGPGTRLTVL.

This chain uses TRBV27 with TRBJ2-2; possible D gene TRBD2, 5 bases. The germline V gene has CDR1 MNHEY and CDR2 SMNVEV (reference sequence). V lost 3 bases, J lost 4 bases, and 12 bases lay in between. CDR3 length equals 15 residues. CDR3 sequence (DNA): TGTGCCAGCAGTTTTCAACCGGGGATCACCGGGGAGCTGTTTTTT. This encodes CASSFQPGITGELFF.

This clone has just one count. CDR3 amino acids: CAWSGTGALETQYF. CDR3 nucleotide sequence: TGTGCCTGGAGCGGGACAGGGGCACTAGAGACCCAGTACTTC. The chain has TRBV30 and TRBJ2-5; 10 bases fit TRBD1. V gave up 3 bases and J gave up 4 bases; unmatched junction bases: 5. This CDR3 has 14 amino acids. CDR1 and CDR2 (germline): GTSNPN, SVGIG (reference sequence).

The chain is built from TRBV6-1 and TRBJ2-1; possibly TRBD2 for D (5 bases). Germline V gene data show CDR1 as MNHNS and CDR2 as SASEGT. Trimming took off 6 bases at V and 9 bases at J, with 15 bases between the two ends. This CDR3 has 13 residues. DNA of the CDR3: TGTGCCAGCAGCACTGGATTGGCGGGTGAGCAGTTCTTC. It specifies CASSTGLAGEQFF.

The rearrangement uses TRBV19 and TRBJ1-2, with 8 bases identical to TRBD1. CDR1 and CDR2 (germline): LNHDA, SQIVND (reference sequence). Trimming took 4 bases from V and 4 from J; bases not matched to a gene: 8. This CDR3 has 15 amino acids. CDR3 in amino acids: CASSNTGGEGYGYTF. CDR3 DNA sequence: TGTGCCAGTAGTAACACAGGGGGAGAGGGCTATGGCTACACCTTC.

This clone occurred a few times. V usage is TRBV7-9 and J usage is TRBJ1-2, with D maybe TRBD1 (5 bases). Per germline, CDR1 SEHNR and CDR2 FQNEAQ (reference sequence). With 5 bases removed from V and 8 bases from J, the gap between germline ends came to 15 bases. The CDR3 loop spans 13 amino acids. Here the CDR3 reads CASSLGAQMGYTF. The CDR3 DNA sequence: TGTGCCAGCAGCCTAGGGGCTCAGATGGGCTACACCTTC.

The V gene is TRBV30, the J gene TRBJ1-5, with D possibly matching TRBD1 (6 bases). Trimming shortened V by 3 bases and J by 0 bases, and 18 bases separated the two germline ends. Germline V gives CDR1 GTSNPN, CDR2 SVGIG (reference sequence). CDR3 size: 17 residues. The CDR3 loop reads CAWSLSTGKYSNQPQHF. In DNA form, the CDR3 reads TGTGCCTGGAGCCTTTCCACAGGGAAATATAGCAATCAGCCCCAGCATTTT.

CDR3 loop: CASSLGESEKLFF. The CDR3 DNA sequence: TGTGCCAGCAGCTTGGGCGAGAGTGAAAAACTGTTTTTT. The chain carries TRBV7-8 and TRBJ1-4; D call uncertain. The CDR3 totals 13 residues. V was pared by 3 bases and J by 7 bases, with 9 bases between. Germline lookup yields CDR1 SGHVS and CDR2 FQNEAQ.

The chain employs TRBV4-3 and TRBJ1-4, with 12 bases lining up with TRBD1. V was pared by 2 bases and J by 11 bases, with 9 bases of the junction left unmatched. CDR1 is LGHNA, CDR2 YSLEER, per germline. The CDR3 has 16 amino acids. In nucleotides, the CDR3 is TGCGCCAGCAGCCAATCACTCGGGACAGGGGGCTTTAAACTGTTTTTT. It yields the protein CASSQSLGTGGFKLFF.

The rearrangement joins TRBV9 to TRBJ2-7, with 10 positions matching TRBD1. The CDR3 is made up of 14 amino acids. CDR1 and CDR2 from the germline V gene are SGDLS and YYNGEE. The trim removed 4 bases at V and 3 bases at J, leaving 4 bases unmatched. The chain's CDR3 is CASSSGQGGYEQYF. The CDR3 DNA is TGTGCCAGCAGCTCTGGACAGGGGGGCTACGAGCAGTACTTC.